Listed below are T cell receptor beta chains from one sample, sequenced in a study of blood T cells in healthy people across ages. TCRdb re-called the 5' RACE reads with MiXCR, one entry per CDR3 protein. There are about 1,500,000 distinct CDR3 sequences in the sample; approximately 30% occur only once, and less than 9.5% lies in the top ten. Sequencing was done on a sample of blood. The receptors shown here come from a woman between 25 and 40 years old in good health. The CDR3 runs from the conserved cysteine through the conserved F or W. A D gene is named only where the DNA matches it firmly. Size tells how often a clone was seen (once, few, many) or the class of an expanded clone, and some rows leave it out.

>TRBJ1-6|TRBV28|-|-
CASREGGSYNSPLHF
TGTGCCAGCAGGGAGGGGGGATCCTATAATTCACCCCTCCACTTT
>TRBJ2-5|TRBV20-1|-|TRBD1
CSALDRAQETQYF
TGCAGTGCTCTGGACAGGGCGCAAGAGACCCAGTACTTC
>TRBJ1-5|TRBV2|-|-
CASSEDGANQPQHF
TGTGCCAGCAGTGAAGATGGGGCAAATCAGCCCCAGCATTTT
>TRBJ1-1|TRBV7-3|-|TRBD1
CASRPGGTGNTEAFF
TGTGCCAGCAGACCAGGGGGAACTGGGAACACTGAAGCTTTCTTT
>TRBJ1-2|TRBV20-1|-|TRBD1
CSAGAQDRGRFGYTF
TGCAGTGCTGGAGCCCAAGACAGGGGGCGTTTCGGCTACACCTTC
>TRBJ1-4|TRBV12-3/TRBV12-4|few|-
CASRPTGRANEKLFF
TGTGCCAGCAGGCCTACAGGGCGGGCTAATGAAAAACTGTTTTTT
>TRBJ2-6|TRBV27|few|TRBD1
CASSSTGNGANVLTF
TGTGCCAGCAGTTCGACAGGGAACGGGGCCAACGTCCTGACTTTC
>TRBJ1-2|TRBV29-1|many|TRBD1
CSVLPGTGDYGYTF
TGCAGCGTCCTTCCGGGGACAGGCGACTATGGCTACACCTTC
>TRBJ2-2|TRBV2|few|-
CASRAGDGLRVFF
TGTGCCAGCAGGGCCGGGGACGGACTACGAGTGTTTTTT
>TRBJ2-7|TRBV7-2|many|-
CASSLQGGRGSYEQYF
TGTGCCAGCAGCTTACAAGGCGGCCGGGGTTCCTACGAGCAGTACTTC
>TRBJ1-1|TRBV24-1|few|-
CATDTGSEAFF
TGTGCCACCGATACAGGGTCTGAAGCTTTCTTT
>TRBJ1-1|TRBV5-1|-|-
CASSLAVGRNHVNAEAFF
TGCGCCAGCAGCTTGGCCGTGGGCCGGAATCACGTGAACGCTGAAGCTTTCTTT
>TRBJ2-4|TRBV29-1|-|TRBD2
CSVPSLAGGKNIQYF
TGCAGCGTTCCATCCTTAGCGGGGGGGAAAAACATTCAGTACTTC
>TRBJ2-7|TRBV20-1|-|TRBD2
CSAGGGSSYNEQYF
TGCAGTGCGGGCGGGGGTTCCTCCTACAATGAGCAGTACTTC
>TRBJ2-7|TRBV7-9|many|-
CASTFSGSSYEQYF
TGTGCCAGCACCTTTAGCGGAAGCTCCTACGAGCAGTACTTC
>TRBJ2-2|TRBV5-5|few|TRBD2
CASSPPLFPSGSLGGELFF
TGTGCCAGCAGCCCCCCCCTCTTTCCTAGCGGGAGTTTGGGCGGGGAGCTGTTTTTT
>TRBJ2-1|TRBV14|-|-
CASSQGVVTEQFF
TGTGCCAGCAGCCAAGGGGTCGTTACCGAGCAGTTCTTC
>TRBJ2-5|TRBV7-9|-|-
CASSLSGQKGNEQYF
TGTGCCAGCAGCTTATCCGGACAGAAGGGCAATGAGCAGTACTTC
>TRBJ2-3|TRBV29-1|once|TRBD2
CSVRTWRGGTDTQYF
TGCAGCGTCCGAACCTGGCGGGGGGGCACAGATACGCAGTATTTT
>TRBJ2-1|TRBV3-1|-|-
CASSQARSTAKTGHNEQFF
TGTGCCAGCAGCCAAGCCCGATCGACCGCGAAGACTGGTCACAATGAGCAGTTCTTC
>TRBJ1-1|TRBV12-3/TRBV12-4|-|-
CASSPGYWNTEAFF
TGTGCCAGCAGTCCAGGGTACTGGAACACTGAAGCTTTCTTT
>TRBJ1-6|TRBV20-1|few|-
CSAREVTYNSPLHF
TGCAGTGCTAGAGAAGTGACGTATAATTCACCCCTCCACTTT